This T cell receptor (beta chain) was retrieved from a study of cytomegalovirus exposure and HLA in healthy donors. Broader study findings: The study found most TCR sequences rare, yet found some public TCRs in many donors. There was a cluster of highly shared sequence variants that was likely a sequencing artifact. It was around 160 TCR beta chains that were listed as cytomegalovirus-associated.

Only one count was recorded for this clone. Its target is unknown. 60 Vbeta and 13 Jbeta primers were used in PCR. Repertoires were generated with immunoSEQ multiplex PCR, while TCRdb's copy carries only in-frame clones and drops some. The data contain 100,000 to 150,000 clones, about 80% of them singletons. Trimming stripped 4 bases from V and 0 bases from J, with 17 bases between. This CDR3 spans 16 amino acids. Germline V CDR1 and CDR2: SGHDT, YYEEEE. The clonotype originates from a woman in her forties in good health and CMV-seropositive. This chain uses TRBV5-6 with TRBJ2-7, with D maybe TRBD2 (7 bases). Input material: PBMCs. CDR3 bases: TGTGCCAGCAGCCCCATCGGGGGGCCAAGCTCCTACGAGCAGTACTTC. Translating gives CASSPIGGPSSYEQYF.